This T cell receptor (beta chain) was recorded in a study of blood T cell repertoires in COVID-19. Sequencing used immunoSEQ multiplex PCR; TCRdb keeps in-frame clones, though not all of them. The sample has approximately 150,000 clones, 87% seen once. CDR3 size: 17 residues. The V gene end was trimmed by 2 bases and the J gene end by 0 bases; junction bases not matched to a gene: 7. CDR1 and CDR2 (germline): ENHRY, SYGVKD. Sequencing was performed on peripheral blood. The rearrangement joins TRBV10-3 to TRBJ2-5; 9 positions match TRBD1. The receptor was isolated from a woman aged 55-70 years with active or convalescent COVID-19. The CDR3 protein is CAISEGDRETYQETQYF. DNA of the CDR3: TGTGCCATCAGTGAGGGGGACAGGGAAACGTACCAAGAGACCCAGTACTTC.